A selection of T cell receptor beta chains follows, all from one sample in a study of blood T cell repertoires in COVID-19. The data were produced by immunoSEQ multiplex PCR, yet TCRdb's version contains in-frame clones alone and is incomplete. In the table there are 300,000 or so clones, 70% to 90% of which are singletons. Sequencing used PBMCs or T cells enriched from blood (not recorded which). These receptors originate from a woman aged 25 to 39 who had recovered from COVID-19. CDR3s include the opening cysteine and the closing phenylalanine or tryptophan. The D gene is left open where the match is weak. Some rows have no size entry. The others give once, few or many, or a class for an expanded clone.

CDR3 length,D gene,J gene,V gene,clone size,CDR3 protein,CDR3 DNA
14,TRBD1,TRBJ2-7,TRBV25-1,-,CASSVTGVLYEQYF,TGTGCCAGCAGTGTGACAGGGGTTCTCTACGAGCAGTACTTC
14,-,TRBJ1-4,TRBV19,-,CASSIWQGDEKLFF,TGTGCCAGTAGTATATGGCAGGGTGATGAAAAACTGTTTTTT
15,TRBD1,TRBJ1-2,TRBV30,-,CAWRQGQGEFVGYTF,TGTGCCTGGCGCCAGGGACAGGGGGAATTCGTCGGCTACACCTTC
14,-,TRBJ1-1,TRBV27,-,CASSFTGVDEGAFF,TGTGCCAGCAGTTTCACGGGGGTCGACGAAGGGGCTTTCTTT
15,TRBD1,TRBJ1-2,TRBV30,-,CAFRQGTLLDYGYTF,TGTGCCTTCAGACAGGGGACCCTATTGGACTATGGCTACACCTTC
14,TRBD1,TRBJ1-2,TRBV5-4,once,CASRAAGGKYGYTF,TGTGCCAGCAGGGCGGCAGGGGGGAAGTATGGCTACACCTTC
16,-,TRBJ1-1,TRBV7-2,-,CASSLPETVVNTEAFF,TGTGCCAGCAGCTTACCCGAGACAGTTGTGAACACTGAAGCTTTCTTT
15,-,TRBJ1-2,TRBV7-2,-,CASSLRIGDIDGYTF,TGTGCCAGCAGCTTACGGATCGGGGACATCGATGGCTACACCTTC
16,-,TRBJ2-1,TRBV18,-,CASSPPGWAGNNEQFF,TGTGCCAGCTCACCCCCTGGGTGGGCCGGGAACAATGAGCAGTTCTTC
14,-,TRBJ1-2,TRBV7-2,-,CASSLGRDIPGYTF,TGTGCCAGCAGCTTAGGCCGGGACATACCCGGCTACACCTTC
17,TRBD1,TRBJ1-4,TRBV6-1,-,CASSEPQGPAPNEKLFF,TGTGCCAGCAGTGAGCCACAGGGGCCCGCCCCTAATGAAAAACTGTTTTTT
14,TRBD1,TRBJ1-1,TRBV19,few,CASSPHRGTVEAFF,TGTGCCAGTAGTCCCCACAGGGGTACCGTTGAAGCTTTCTTT
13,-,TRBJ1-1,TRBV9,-,CASSVYEASEAFF,TGTGCCAGCAGCGTGTATGAGGCGTCGGAAGCTTTCTTT
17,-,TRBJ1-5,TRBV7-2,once,CASSLEGRGGDNQPQHF,TGTGCCAGCAGCTTAGAAGGCAGGGGAGGGGACAATCAGCCCCAGCATTTT
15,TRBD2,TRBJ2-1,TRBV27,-,CASSLSLAAYNEQFF,TGTGCCAGCAGTTTAAGCCTAGCGGCATACAATGAGCAGTTCTTC
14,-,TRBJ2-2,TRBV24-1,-,CATSDTGSAGELFF,TGTGCCACCAGTGATACAGGGTCCGCCGGGGAGCTGTTTTTT
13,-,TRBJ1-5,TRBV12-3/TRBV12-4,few,CASSFLGNQPQHF,TGTGCCAGCAGTTTTCTCGGCAATCAGCCCCAGCATTTT
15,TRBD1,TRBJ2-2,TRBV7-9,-,CASSLGQGNTGELFF,TGTGCCAGCAGCCTCGGACAGGGGAACACCGGGGAGCTGTTTTTT
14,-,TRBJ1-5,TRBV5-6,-,CASSPGGSNQPQHF,TGTGCCAGCAGCCCGGGTGGAAGCAATCAGCCCCAGCATTTT
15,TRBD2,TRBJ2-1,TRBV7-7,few,CASSLGLAAYNEQFF,TGTGCTAGCAGCTTAGGACTAGCGGCCTACAATGAGCAGTTCTTC
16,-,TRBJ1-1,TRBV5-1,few,CASSWTSDIRDTEAFF,TGCGCCAGCAGCTGGACGTCAGACATCAGGGACACTGAAGCTTTCTTT
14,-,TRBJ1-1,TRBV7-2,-,CASSAGRTNTEAFF,TGTGCCAGCAGCGCAGGCAGGACTAACACTGAAGCTTTCTTT
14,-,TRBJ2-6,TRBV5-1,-,CASSLEPGANVLTF,TGCGCCAGCAGCTTGGAGCCGGGGGCCAACGTCCTGACTTTC
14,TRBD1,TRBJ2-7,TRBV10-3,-,CAISFGTVGGEQYF,TGTGCCATCTCATTCGGGACAGTCGGTGGGGAGCAGTACTTC
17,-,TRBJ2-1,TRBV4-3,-,CASSQDPGARVNNEQFF,TGCGCCAGCAGCCAAGACCCTGGGGCTAGGGTGAACAATGAGCAGTTCTTC
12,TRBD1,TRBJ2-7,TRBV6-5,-,CASSWTGEEQYF,TGTGCCAGCAGTTGGACAGGGGAGGAGCAGTACTTC
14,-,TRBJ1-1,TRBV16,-,CASSQMYGNTEAFF,TGTGCCAGCAGCCAAATGTACGGGAACACTGAAGCTTTCTTT
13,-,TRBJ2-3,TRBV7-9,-,CASSLGGADTQYF,TGTGCCAGCAGCTTAGGGGGAGCAGATACGCAGTATTTT
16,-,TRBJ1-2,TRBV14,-,CASSQRAGSKDYGYTF,TGTGCCAGCAGCCAACGGGCGGGTTCCAAGGATTATGGCTACACCTTC
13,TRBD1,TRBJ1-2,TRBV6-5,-,CATEDRGLYGYTF,TGTGCCACCGAGGACAGGGGGCTCTATGGCTACACCTTC
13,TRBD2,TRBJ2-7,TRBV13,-,CASTRGGAHEQYF,TGTGCCAGCACCCGGGGGGGGGCCCACGAGCAGTACTTC
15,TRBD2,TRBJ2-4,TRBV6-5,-,CASRGGGINENIQYF,TGTGCCAGCCGCGGGGGGGGGATTAATGAAAACATTCAGTACTTC
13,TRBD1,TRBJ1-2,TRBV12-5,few,CASGRDSRNGYTF,TGTGCTAGTGGTAGGGACAGTCGGAATGGCTACACCTTC
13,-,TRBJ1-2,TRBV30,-,CAWSRGNNYGYTF,TGTGCCTGGAGTCGCGGGAACAACTATGGCTACACCTTC
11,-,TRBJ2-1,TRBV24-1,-,CATSDQNEQFF,TGTGCCACCAGTGACCAAAATGAGCAGTTCTTC
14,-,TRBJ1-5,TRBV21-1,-,CASSTDSYNQPQHF,TGTGCCAGCAGCACGGACAGTTACAATCAGCCCCAGCATTTT
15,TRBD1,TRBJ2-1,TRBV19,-,CASNPQGVPYNEQFF,TGTGCCAGTAATCCTCAGGGGGTACCCTACAATGAGCAGTTCTTC
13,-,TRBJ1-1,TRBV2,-,CASSADRNTEAFF,TGTGCCAGCAGCGCGGACAGGAACACTGAAGCTTTCTTT
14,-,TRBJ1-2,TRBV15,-,CATSRGQGTYGYTF,TGTGCCACCAGCAGGGGCCAGGGTACCTATGGCTACACCTTC
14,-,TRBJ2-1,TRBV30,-,CAWSVLGGYNEQFF,TGTGCCTGGAGTGTACTGGGGGGATACAATGAGCAGTTCTTC
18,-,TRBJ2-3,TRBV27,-,CAGTQNPQHPPCPDTQYF,TGTGCCGGCACCCAAAACCCCCAACACCCCCCCTGCCCAGATACGCAGTATTTT
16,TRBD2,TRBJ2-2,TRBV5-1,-,CASSFTSGVNTGELFF,TGCGCCAGCAGCTTTACTAGCGGGGTCAACACCGGGGAGCTGTTTTTT
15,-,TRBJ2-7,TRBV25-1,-,CASSESGVMSHEQYF,TGTGCCAGCAGTGAATCCGGGGTAATGAGCCACGAGCAGTACTTC
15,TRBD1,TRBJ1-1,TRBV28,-,CASSFADRGDTEAFF,TGTGCCAGCAGTTTCGCCGACAGGGGGGACACTGAAGCTTTCTTT
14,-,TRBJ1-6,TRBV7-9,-,CASRELPVNSPLHF,TGTGCCAGCCGGGAGCTCCCAGTGAATTCACCCCTCCACTTT
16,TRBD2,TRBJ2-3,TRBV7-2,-,CASSQPGLAWTDTQYF,TGTGCCAGCAGCCAGCCGGGACTAGCGTGGACAGATACGCAGTATTTT
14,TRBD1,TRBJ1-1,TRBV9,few,CASSVQGVGTEAFF,TGTGCCAGCAGCGTACAGGGGGTGGGCACTGAAGCTTTCTTT
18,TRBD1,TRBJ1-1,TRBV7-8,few,CASSPSRGTGGKGTEAFF,TGTGCCAGCAGCCCCTCCCGCGGGACAGGGGGCAAGGGCACTGAAGCTTTCTTT
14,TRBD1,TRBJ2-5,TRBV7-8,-,CASSAPTGTATQYF,TGTGCCAGCAGCGCGCCTACCGGGACAGCAACCCAGTACTTC
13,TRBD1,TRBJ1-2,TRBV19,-,CASSLQGQNGYTF,TGTGCCAGTAGTCTACAGGGGCAGAATGGCTACACCTTC
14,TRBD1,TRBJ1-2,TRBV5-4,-,CASRTGGQGRGYTF,TGTGCCAGCCGTACCGGAGGACAGGGTCGGGGCTACACCTTC
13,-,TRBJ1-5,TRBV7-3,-,CASSLTLGGAQHF,TGTGCCAGCAGCCTAACCCTGGGCGGGGCCCAGCATTTT
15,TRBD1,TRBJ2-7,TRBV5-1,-,CASSLAGQGVREQYF,TGCGCCAGCAGCTTGGCCGGACAGGGAGTAAGGGAGCAGTACTTC
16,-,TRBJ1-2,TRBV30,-,CAWSVRRRGQGYGYTF,TGTGCCTGGAGTGTGCGGCGTAGGGGCCAGGGCTATGGCTACACCTTC
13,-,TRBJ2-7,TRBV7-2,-,CASSLGRGYEQYF,TGTGCCAGCAGCTTAGGTAGGGGATACGAGCAGTACTTC
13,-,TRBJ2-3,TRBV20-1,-,CSASTRVRDTQYF,TGCAGTGCTAGTACCAGGGTGAGAGATACGCAGTATTTT
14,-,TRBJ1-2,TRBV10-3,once,CAITPTDTGYGYTF,TGTGCCATCACCCCTACGGACACTGGCTATGGCTACACCTTC
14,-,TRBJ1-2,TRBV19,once,CATERVGVGYGYTF,TGTGCCACCGAGCGGGTCGGGGTTGGCTATGGCTACACCTTC
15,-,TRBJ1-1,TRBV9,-,CASSPEGGAYTEAFF,TGTGCCAGCAGCCCCGAAGGGGGGGCCTACACTGAAGCTTTCTTT
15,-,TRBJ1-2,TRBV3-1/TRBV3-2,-,CASSPWQGRVGGYTF,TGTGCCAGCAGCCCGTGGCAGGGGAGAGTGGGGGGCTACACCTTC